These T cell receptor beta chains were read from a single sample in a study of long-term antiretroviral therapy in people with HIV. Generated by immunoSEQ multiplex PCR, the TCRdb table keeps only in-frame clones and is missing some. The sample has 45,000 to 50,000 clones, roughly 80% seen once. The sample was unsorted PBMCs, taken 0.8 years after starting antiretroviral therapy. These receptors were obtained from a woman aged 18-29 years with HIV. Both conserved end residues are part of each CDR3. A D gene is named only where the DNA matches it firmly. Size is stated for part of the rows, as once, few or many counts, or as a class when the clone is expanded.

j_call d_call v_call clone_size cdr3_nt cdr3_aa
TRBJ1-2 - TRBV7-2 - TGTGCCAGCAGCTTCGGCACTTCTGCCTACACCTTC CASSFGTSAYTF
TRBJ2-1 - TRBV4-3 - TGCGCCAGCAGCCAAGACGTGGGTAGAGGTAGGAATGAGCAGTTCTTC CASSQDVGRGRNEQFF
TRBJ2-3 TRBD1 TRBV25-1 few TGTGCCAGCAGTGTATCAGGGGGAGCAGATACGCAGTATTTT CASSVSGGADTQYF
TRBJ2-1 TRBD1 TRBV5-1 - TGCGCCAGCAGCTTGGCGAGGACAGGGCTCAATGAGCAGTTCTTC CASSLARTGLNEQFF
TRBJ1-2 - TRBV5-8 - TGTGCCAGCAGCGGCGACAGGCTAGGATATGGCTACACCTTC CASSGDRLGYGYTF
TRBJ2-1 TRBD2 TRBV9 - TGTGCCAGCAGCGTTGGGACTAGCGGGGCCTACAATGAGCAGTTCTTC CASSVGTSGAYNEQFF
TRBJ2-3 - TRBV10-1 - TGCGCCAGCAGTGACAGTCTCACAGATACGCAGTATTTT CASSDSLTDTQYF
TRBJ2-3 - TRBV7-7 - TGTGCTAGCAGCTTAAATGTGTGGTCGACAAAACCCCACACAGATACGCAGTATTTT CASSLNVWSTKPHTDTQYF
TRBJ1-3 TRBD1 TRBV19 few TGTGCCAGTAGTTCGGGACAGGACTCTGGAAACACCATATATTTT CASSSGQDSGNTIYF
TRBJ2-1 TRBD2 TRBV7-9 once TGTGCCAGCAGCGGACTAGCGGGAGGGCCCAGGGGCAGGGATGAGCAGTTCTTC CASSGLAGGPRGRDEQFF
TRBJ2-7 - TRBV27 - TGTGCCAGCAGTTCTGTAGGGATGTTCTACGAGCAGTACTTC CASSSVGMFYEQYF
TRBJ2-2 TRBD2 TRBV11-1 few TGTGCCAGCAGCCTAAGGGAGGGGCGCACCGGGGAGCTGTTTTTT CASSLREGRTGELFF
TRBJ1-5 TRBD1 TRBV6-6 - TGTGCCAGCAGTACGCCAGGGGGTCGGAGCAATCAGCCCCAGCATTTT CASSTPGGRSNQPQHF
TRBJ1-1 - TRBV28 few TGTGCCAGCAGCCCTAACCCATCTGGGGCCAACCTCCTTCAGAACACTGAAGCTTTCTTT CASSPNPSGANLLQNTEAFF
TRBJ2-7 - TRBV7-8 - TGTGCCAGCAGCTTAGAACTGGGCGCAATGACATACGAGCAGTACTTC CASSLELGAMTYEQYF
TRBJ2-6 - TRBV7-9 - TGTGCCAGCAGCCTATGGGAGGCTGGGGCCAACGTCCTGACTTTC CASSLWEAGANVLTF
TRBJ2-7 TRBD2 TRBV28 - TGTGCCAGCAGCGCCCTCGGACTAGAGATTTACGAGCAGTACTTC CASSALGLEIYEQYF
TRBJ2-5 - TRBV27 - TGTGCCAGCAGTGGACAGTTTAAACCTATGTGGGAGACCCAGTACTTC CASSGQFKPMWETQYF